This record covers a single T cell receptor (beta chain). The sample belongs to a study of T cell repertoires and HLA-DP antigens. Study details: One stimulator alloantigen differed from self by one groove amino acid; the other by ten. DNA input averaged about 220 ng in sorted CD137+CD4+ and roughly 1,100 ng in pre-culture CD4+.

Primers targeted 54 TRBV and 13 TRBJ segments. Produced via immunoSEQ multiplex PCR; TCRdb's table is partial and in-frame only. The sample lists 650 to 750 clones, approximately 52% occurring once. CDR3 length: 14 amino acids. V lost 6 bases and J 1 base, leaving 12 bases between the germline ends. Germline V gene sequence: CDR1 SGHRS, CDR2 YFSETQ. The meaning of this label is: CD137+ CD4 T cells sorted after culture with HeLa expressing allogeneic HLA-DP. Retrovirally transduced HeLa cells with HLA-DPA1/DPB1, HLA-DM, invariant chain and CD80 served as stimulators. HeLa cells expressing allogeneic DPB1 restimulated the 15-day-expanded CD4+ cells for 20 to 25 h. General study results and limits: A non-physiological HeLa system presented antigen to total CD4+ responders.

The chain couples TRBV5-1 to TRBJ2-3, with a tentative D call TRBD2 (5 bases). The TCR was taken from a woman younger than 30 in good health and CMV-seronegative. The specimen was alloreactive CD137+ CD4+ T cells from cultured PBMCs. Documented subset: CD137+ CD4+ cells sorted after about a day restimulation with the allogeneic HLA-DP-expressing HeLa cells. The CDR3 sequence: CASIRGPGTDTQYF. CDR3 DNA: TGCGCCAGCATTAGAGGGCCTGGCACAGATACGCAGTATTTT.